A selection of T cell receptor beta chains follows, all from one sample in a study of PD-1 blockade in mismatch repair-deficient tumors. TCRdb's table, derived via immunoSEQ multiplex PCR, lists solely in-frame clones and lacks some. The sample has approximately 100,000 clones; about four fifths are singletons. The sequenced sample was peripheral blood, obtained about 33 weeks after starting pembrolizumab. These receptors were taken from an adult with mismatch repair-deficient cancer. Both conserved end residues are part of each CDR3. The D gene is left open where the match is weak. Size values are once, few and many counts, or a class for expanded clones, and some rows have none.

v_gene	abundance	d_gene	j_gene	CDR3nt	CDR3aa
TRBV4-3	NA	TRBD2	TRBJ2-3	TGCGCCAGCAGCCAAACTAGCGGGATAGGCACAGATACGCAGTATTTT	CASSQTSGIGTDTQYF
TRBV6-5	NA	NA	TRBJ1-1	TGTGCCAGCACCGAACAGGATCGATGGACTGAAGCTTTCTTT	CASTEQDRWTEAFF
TRBV27	NA	NA	TRBJ1-2	TGTGCCAGCTTCCGGGGAGGAGGGGGGGGCTACACCTTC	CASFRGGGGGYTF
TRBV11-2	NA	TRBD1	TRBJ2-1	TGTGCCAGCAGCTTAGGTCCGGGACAGGGCAATGAGCAGTTCTTC	CASSLGPGQGNEQFF
TRBV7-3	once	NA	TRBJ2-2	TGTGCCAGCAGCTTAAGGGAACTCGGGAACACCGGGGAGCTGTTTTTT	CASSLRELGNTGELFF
TRBV18	NA	NA	TRBJ1-2	TGTGCCAGCTCACCCATGGGTAATGGCTACACCTTC	CASSPMGNGYTF
TRBV7-9	NA	NA	TRBJ2-6	TGTGCCAGCAGCTTAGCGCAAGGGGACTCTGGGGCCAACGTCCTGACTTTC	CASSLAQGDSGANVLTF
TRBV9	NA	TRBD2	TRBJ2-7	TGTGCCAGCAGCCCGGGCGGGAGACGCGACGAGCAGTACTTC	CASSPGGRRDEQYF
TRBV11-2	NA	TRBD1	TRBJ1-2	TGTGCCAGCAGCTTAGTAGCCAGGGGGCGAGAAGGCTACACCTTC	CASSLVARGREGYTF
TRBV7-2	few	NA	TRBJ2-1	TGTGCCAGCAGCTTAGATGTTAGCTCCTACAATGAGCAGTTCTTC	CASSLDVSSYNEQFF
TRBV2	NA	TRBD2	TRBJ2-1	TGTGCCAGCAGTGGCCTAGCGGGGGTCTCCAATGAGCAGTTCTTC	CASSGLAGVSNEQFF
TRBV19	NA	TRBD2	TRBJ2-7	TGTGCCAGTAAGGAGACTAGCGGGAACTCCTACGAGCAGTACTTC	CASKETSGNSYEQYF
TRBV5-1	NA	NA	TRBJ1-1	TGCGCCAGCCGACAGGCGGTATTGAACACTGAAGCTTTCTTT	CASRQAVLNTEAFF
TRBV27	NA	NA	TRBJ2-7	TGTGCCAGCAGTTTAGGGGGGGGCGCCGGGGCCTCCTACGAGCAGTACTTC	CASSLGGGAGASYEQYF
TRBV10-3	NA	NA	TRBJ1-1	TGTGCCATCAGTCAGAGTTTGGGGACTGAAGCTTTCTTT	CAISQSLGTEAFF
TRBV13	NA	TRBD1	TRBJ1-1	TGTGCCAGCAGCCCGGGACAGGGAACGGCACACACTGAAGCTTTCTTT	CASSPGQGTAHTEAFF
TRBV5-1	few	TRBD2	TRBJ2-3	TGCGCCAGCAGCGAGGGACTAGCGGGAGACTTAGATACGCAGTATTTT	CASSEGLAGDLDTQYF
TRBV19	NA	NA	TRBJ2-1	TGTGCCAGTAGTATAGGCAGGAACAATGAGCAGTTCTTC	CASSIGRNNEQFF
TRBV6-1	NA	TRBD2	TRBJ2-1	TGTGCCAGTCCTAGGCCGGGGGGCAATGAGCAGTTCTTC	CASPRPGGNEQFF
TRBV18	NA	NA	TRBJ1-4	TGTGCCAGCTCGCCTGGGGCACTCGAAAAACTGTTTTTT	CASSPGALEKLFF
TRBV9	NA	NA	TRBJ2-7	TGTGCCAGCAATCGGGGGTCTGGGGGCGAGCAGTACTTC	CASNRGSGGEQYF
TRBV5-6	NA	TRBD1	TRBJ1-1	TGTGCCAGCAGCAGAGGGACAGGCGCCATGAACACTGAAGCTTTCTTT	CASSRGTGAMNTEAFF
TRBV6-6	NA	NA	TRBJ2-4	TGTGCCAGCAGCTCCCCCCGGGTGGTTCAGTACTTC	CASSSPRVVQYF
TRBV7-9	NA	TRBD2	TRBJ2-1	TGTGCCAGCAGCGGTGGGAGGCTAGCGGATTTCTACAATGAGCAGTTCTTC	CASSGGRLADFYNEQFF
TRBV19	NA	NA	TRBJ1-5	TGTGCCAGTAGCCGCGGGGCGGATCAGCCCCAGCATTTT	CASSRGADQPQHF
TRBV6-5	NA	NA	TRBJ2-7	TGTGCCAGCACCATTCCAACCCTTCACGAGCAGTACTTC	CASTIPTLHEQYF
TRBV5-8	NA	NA	TRBJ2-4	TGTGCCAGCAGCCGTTACATAGCCAAAAACATTCAGTACTTC	CASSRYIAKNIQYF
TRBV2	NA	NA	TRBJ1-2	TGTGCCAGCAGTGGGGGCAGCTGGGGTGGCTACACCTTC	CASSGGSWGGYTF
TRBV4-2	NA	NA	TRBJ2-3	TGTGCCAGCAGGCCCCCACATGATACGCAGTATTTT	CASRPPHDTQYF
TRBV7-3	NA	NA	TRBJ2-2	TGTGCCAGCAGCTTAATGGGTGGGAGCGCCGGGGAGCTGTTTTTT	CASSLMGGSAGELFF
TRBV7-2	NA	TRBD1	TRBJ2-5	TGTGCCAGCAGCTTGGACAGGGGGCGGGGAGAGACCCAGTACTTC	CASSLDRGRGETQYF
TRBV7-2	NA	NA	TRBJ2-5	TGTGCCAGCAGCCGGGGACGGGGGGAGACCCAGTACTTC	CASSRGRGETQYF
TRBV27	NA	NA	TRBJ2-7	TGTGCCAGCAGCCTCCGGTGGCGGTACGAGCAGTACTTC	CASSLRWRYEQYF
TRBV2	NA	TRBD2	TRBJ2-5	TGTGCCAGCAGTGGAATGGAGCGGGAGCGAGAGACCCAGTACTTC	CASSGMERERETQYF
TRBV5-3	NA	NA	TRBJ2-7	TGTGCCAGAAGCTTGGGGGGCTCCTACGAGCAGTACTTC	CARSLGGSYEQYF
TRBV2	few	NA	TRBJ2-7	TGTGCCAGCAGTGAACGCAGAGGGTCCTACGAGCAGTACTTC	CASSERRGSYEQYF
TRBV4-1	NA	NA	TRBJ1-5	TGCGCCAGCAGCCAAGATAAGGTTCAGGGCAATCAGCCCCAGCATTTT	CASSQDKVQGNQPQHF
TRBV4-1	NA	TRBD1	TRBJ2-3	TGCGCCAGCCGAGGGGCCCGCGGGACAGGGGTCACGGATACGCAGTATTTT	CASRGARGTGVTDTQYF
TRBV19	NA	TRBD1	TRBJ1-1	TGTGCCAGTATCCACCGGGGGACAGGGAACACTGAAGCTTTCTTT	CASIHRGTGNTEAFF
TRBV7-2	NA	NA	TRBJ1-1	TGTGCCAGCAGCTTATTGGGAGTCTCTGAAGCTTTCTTT	CASSLLGVSEAFF
TRBV27	NA	TRBD1	TRBJ1-1	TGTGCCAGCAGTTCCGCGGACAGGGGTGAAGCTTTCTTT	CASSSADRGEAFF
TRBV4-3	NA	TRBD1	TRBJ1-3	TGCGCCAGCAGCCAAGAGGCACCGGGACAGCAAGGAAACACCATATATTTT	CASSQEAPGQQGNTIYF
TRBV6-6	NA	TRBD1	TRBJ1-1	TGTGCCAGCAGTCGGACAGGGGGCACTGAAGCTTTCTTT	CASSRTGGTEAFF
TRBV7-3	NA	TRBD1	TRBJ1-1	TGTGCCAGCAGCCCCAGGGGGATGTCGACTGAAGCTTTCTTT	CASSPRGMSTEAFF
TRBV7-9	NA	TRBD2	TRBJ2-7	TGCGCCAGCAGTGATACGGCGGGAGCGAACTCCTACGAGCAGTACTTC	CASSDTAGANSYEQYF
TRBV29-1	NA	NA	TRBJ2-1	TGCAGCGTGGCCGCCCGGGGGTTCTACAATGAGCAGTTCTTC	CSVAARGFYNEQFF
TRBV5-8	once	NA	TRBJ1-1	TGTGCCAGCAGCTTGCAGGATGGGATGAACACTGAAGCTTTCTTT	CASSLQDGMNTEAFF